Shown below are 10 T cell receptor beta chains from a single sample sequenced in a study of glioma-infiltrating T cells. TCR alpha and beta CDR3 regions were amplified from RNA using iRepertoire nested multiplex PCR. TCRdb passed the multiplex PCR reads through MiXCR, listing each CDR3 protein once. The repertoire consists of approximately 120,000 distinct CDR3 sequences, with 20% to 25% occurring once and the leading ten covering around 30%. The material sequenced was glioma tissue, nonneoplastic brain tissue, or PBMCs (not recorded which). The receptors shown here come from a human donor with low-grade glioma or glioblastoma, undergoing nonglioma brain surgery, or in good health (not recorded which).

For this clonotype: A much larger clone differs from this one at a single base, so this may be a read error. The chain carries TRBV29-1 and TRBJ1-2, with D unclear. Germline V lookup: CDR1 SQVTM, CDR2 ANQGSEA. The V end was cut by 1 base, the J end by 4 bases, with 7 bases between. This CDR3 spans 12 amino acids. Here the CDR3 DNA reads TGCAGCGTTGAAGCTGGAGGCTATGGCTACACCTTC. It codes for CSVEAGGYGYTF.

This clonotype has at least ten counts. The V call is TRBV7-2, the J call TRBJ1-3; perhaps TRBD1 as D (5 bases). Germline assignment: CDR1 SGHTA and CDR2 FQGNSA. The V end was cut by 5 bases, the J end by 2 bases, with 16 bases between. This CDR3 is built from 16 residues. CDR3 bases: TGTGCCAGCAGCCCCCAAGGGGCAGGCACTGGAAACACCATATATTTT. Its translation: CASSPQGAGTGNTIYF.

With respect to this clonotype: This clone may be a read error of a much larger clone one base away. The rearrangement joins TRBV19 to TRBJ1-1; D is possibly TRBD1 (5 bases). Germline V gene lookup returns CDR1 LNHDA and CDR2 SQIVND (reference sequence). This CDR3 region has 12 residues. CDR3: CASSMGGTEASF. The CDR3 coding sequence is TGTGCCAGTAGTATGGGGGGGACTGAAGCTTCCTTT.

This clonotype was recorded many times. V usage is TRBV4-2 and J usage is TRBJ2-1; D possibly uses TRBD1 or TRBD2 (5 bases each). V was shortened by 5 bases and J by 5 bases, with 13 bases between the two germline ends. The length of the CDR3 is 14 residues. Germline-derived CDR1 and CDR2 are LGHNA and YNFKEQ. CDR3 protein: CASSTRDPDNEQFF. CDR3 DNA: TGTGCCAGCAGCACCCGGGACCCCGACAATGAGCAGTTCTTC.

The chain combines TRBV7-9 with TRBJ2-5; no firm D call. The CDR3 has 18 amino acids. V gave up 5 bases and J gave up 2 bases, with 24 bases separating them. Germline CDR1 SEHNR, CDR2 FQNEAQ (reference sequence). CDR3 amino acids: CASSPPWAETLVQETQYF. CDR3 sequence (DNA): TGTGCCAGCAGCCCTCCCTGGGCGGAGACGCTCGTTCAAGAGACCCAGTACTTC. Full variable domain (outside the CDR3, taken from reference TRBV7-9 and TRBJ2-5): DTGVSQNPRHKITKRGQNVTFRCDPISEHNRLYWYRQTLGQGPEFLTYFQNEAQLEKSRLLSDRFSAERPKGSFSTLEIQRTEQGDSAMYLCASSPPWAETLVQETQYFGPGTRLLVL.

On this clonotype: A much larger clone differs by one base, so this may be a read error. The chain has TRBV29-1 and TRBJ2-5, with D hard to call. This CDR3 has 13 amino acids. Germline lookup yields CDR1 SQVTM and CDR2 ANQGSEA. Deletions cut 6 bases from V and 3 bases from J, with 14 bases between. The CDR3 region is CSVRRLQKETQYF. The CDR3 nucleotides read TGCAGCGTCCGTCGGCTCCAAAAAGAGACCCAGTACTTC.

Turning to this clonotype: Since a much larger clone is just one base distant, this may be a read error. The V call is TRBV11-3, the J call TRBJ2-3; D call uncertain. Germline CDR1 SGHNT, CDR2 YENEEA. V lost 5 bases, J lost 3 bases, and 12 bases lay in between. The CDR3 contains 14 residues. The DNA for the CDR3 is TGTGCCAGCAGCGCTAACGGGTTGACAGATACGCAGTATTTT. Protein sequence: CASSANGLTDTQYF.

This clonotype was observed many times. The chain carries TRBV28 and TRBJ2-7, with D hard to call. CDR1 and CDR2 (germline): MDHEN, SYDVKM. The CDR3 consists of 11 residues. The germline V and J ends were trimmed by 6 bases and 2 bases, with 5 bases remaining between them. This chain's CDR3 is CASSRAYEQYF. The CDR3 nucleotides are TGTGCCAGCAGCCGGGCCTACGAGCAGTACTTC.

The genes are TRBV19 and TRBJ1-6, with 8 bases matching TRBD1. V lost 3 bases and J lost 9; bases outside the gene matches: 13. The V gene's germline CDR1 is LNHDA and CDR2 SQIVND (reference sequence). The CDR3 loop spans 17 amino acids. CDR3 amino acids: CASSIYLGQGLSSPLHF. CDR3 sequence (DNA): TGTGCCAGTAGTATCTATCTTGGACAGGGATTAAGTTCACCCCTCCACTTT.

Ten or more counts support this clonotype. CDR3: CASSAEMNTEAFF. CDR3 bases: TGTGCCAGCAGCGCTGAGATGAACACTGAAGCTTTCTTT. The chain recombines TRBV7-3 with TRBJ1-1; D remains unclear. The CDR3 extends over 13 amino acids. CDR1 is SGHTA and CDR2 is FQGTGA in the germline V gene. The V end lost 5 bases, the J end lost 0 bases, and 7 bases lay between the germline ends. The full variable domain, in which reference TRBV7-3 and TRBJ1-1 provide the parts outside the CDR3, is GAGVSQTPSNKVTEKGKYVELRCDPISGHTALYWYRQSLGQGPEFLIYFQGTGAADDSGLPNDRFFAVRPEGSVSTLKIQRTERGDSAVYLCASSAEMNTEAFFGQGTRLTVV.